This T cell receptor beta chain comes out of a study of T cell repertoires in cytomegalovirus infection. Looking at the study overall: Based on public TCR beta signatures, there were indications of CMV infection and of a matching HLA type.

Germline loops: CDR1 SGHTA, CDR2 FQGNSA. This CDR3 contains 16 residues. V was shortened by 5 bases and J by 0 bases, with 16 bases between the two germline ends. Study results and limitations: The ex vivo response was dominated by HLA-C-restricted CMV-specific TCR beta clonotypes. The study identified carriers of CMV plus the relevant HLA from cumulative public TCR beta family frequency.

MiXCR, run by TCRdb on the reads, gives a single entry per CDR3 protein. The data hold 250,000 to 300,000 distinct CDR3 sequences, with roughly 24% observed a single time. This clonotype has ten or more counts. The antigen is not known. The chain joins TRBV7-2 to TRBJ1-2; D ambiguous. The receptor comes from a human donor in good health (CMV status not recorded). Some clones in this sample may be carry-over from other donors' samples. Sequenced: PBMCs. The CDR3 region is CASSTKNPVANYGYTF. The CDR3 DNA follows: TGTGCCAGCAGCACGAAAAATCCCGTAGCTAACTATGGCTACACCTTC.